The 31 T cell receptor beta chains presented below share a single source sample, sequenced in a study of blood T cell repertoires in COVID-19. Method: immunoSEQ multiplex PCR; TCRdb's copy keeps in-frame clones and lacks some. Of tens of thousands of clones listed, 85% to 90% are singletons. The sequenced material came from peripheral blood. The receptors were gathered from a woman in her forties or fifties with active or convalescent COVID-19.

This clone was observed a handful of times. The CDR3 sequence: CASIRGGGSNQPQHF. For the CDR3, the DNA is TGTGCCAGCATCCGGGGAGGGGGTAGCAATCAGCCCCAGCATTTT. J is TRBJ1-5 and V is TRBV28, with a weak D call TRBD1 (6 bases). This CDR3 spans 15 amino acids. Germline V CDR1 and CDR2: MDHEN, SYDVKM. V was clipped by 7 bases and J by 0 bases, with 13 bases between them.

The chain uses TRBV29-1 and TRBJ1-2; 8 bases match TRBD1. Germline CDR1 and CDR2: SQVTM and ANQGSEA. The CDR3 totals 13 residues. The V segment lost 7 bases and the J segment 7 bases; nucleotides outside the gene matches: 11. CDR3 bases: TGCAGCGCCCTGACAGGGGAGGCTGTTGGCTACACCTTC. Protein product: CSALTGEAVGYTF.

The V and J genes are TRBV14 and TRBJ2-4, with 7 bases lining up with TRBD1. Germline V gene lookup returns CDR1 SGHDN and CDR2 FVKESK. This CDR3 region has 15 residues. Germline trimming cut 0 bases from V and 6 bases from J; bases unmatched to any gene: 5. CDR3 residues: CASSQDRGHVNIQYF. CDR3 bases: TGTGCCAGCAGCCAAGATAGGGGGCATGTAAACATTCAGTACTTC.

The chain links TRBV5-1 to TRBJ2-7; tentative D call: TRBD1 (7 bases). The V end was cut by 4 bases, the J end by 2 bases, with 19 bases between. There are 16 residues in the CDR3. Germline V gene data show CDR1 as SGHRS and CDR2 as YFSETQ. The CDR3 coding sequence is TGCGCCAGCAGCGAAACAGGAGGGACAGCGACCTACGAGCAGTACTTC. Encoded protein: CASSETGGTATYEQYF.

V gene TRBV9 combines with J gene TRBJ2-7; maybe TRBD2 (6 bases). The germline CDR1 and CDR2 sequences are SGDLS and YYNGEE. The CDR3 contains 16 residues. Trimming stripped 4 bases from V and 3 bases from J, with 20 bases between. This CDR3 is CASSPRGSGNLYEQYF. The CDR3 DNA reads as TGTGCCAGCAGCCCCCGGGGGAGTGGGAACCTCTACGAGCAGTACTTC.

The V gene is TRBV5-4, the J gene TRBJ2-4, with TRBD2 as a possible D gene (5 bases). From germline, CDR1 is SGHNT and CDR2 YYREEE (reference sequence). The CDR3 spans 15 residues. V gave up 0 bases and J gave up 5 bases, with 12 bases separating them. The CDR3 is CASSLDRWGENIQYF. The CDR3 DNA reads TGTGCCAGCAGCTTGGACAGATGGGGAGAAAACATTCAGTACTTC.

Only a few counts were recorded for this clone. The chain is built from TRBV6-6 and TRBJ1-3; 7 nucleotides align to TRBD1. Germline V gene sequence: CDR1 MNHNY, CDR2 SVGAGI (reference sequence). This CDR3 comprises 16 residues. V lost 4 bases, J lost 0 bases, and 6 bases stayed unmatched. The CDR3 DNA is TGTGCCAGCAGTTTTGGACAGGACCCCTCTGGAAACACCATATATTTT. Translating it yields CASSFGQDPSGNTIYF.

V usage is TRBV9 and J usage is TRBJ2-1; 11 bases line up with TRBD1. The CDR3 sequence is 15 residues long. The germline V gene encodes CDR1 SGDLS and CDR2 YYNGEE. With V trimmed by 0 bases and J by 5 bases, 1 base remained unmatched. CDR3 in DNA: TGTGCCAGCAGCGTAGAGGGACAGGGGGACAATGAGCAGTTCTTC. It encodes CASSVEGQGDNEQFF. Complete variable domain (other parts from reference TRBV9 and TRBJ2-1): DSGVTQTPKHLITATGQRVTLRCSPRSGDLSVYWYQQSLDQGLQFLIQYYNGEERAKGNILERFSAQQFPDLHSELNLSSLELGDSALYFCASSVEGQGDNEQFFGPGTRLTVL.

The chain links TRBV18 to TRBJ2-5, with a possible D match to TRBD2 (6 bases). The CDR3 extends over 14 amino acids. CDR1 KGHSH and CDR2 LQKENI come from the germline V gene. V lost 5 bases, J lost 7 bases, and 17 bases lay in between. The CDR3 sequence is CASSDRDSPRTQYF. The CDR3 region has the DNA TGTGCCAGCTCAGACCGGGACTCCCCCAGGACCCAGTACTTC.

This clone has only one observation. The V and J genes are TRBV5-1 and TRBJ2-7, with 8 bases fitting TRBD2. The germline V gene encodes CDR1 SGHRS and CDR2 YFSETQ. This CDR3 region has 15 residues. V lost 6 bases, J lost 1 base, and 9 bases stayed unmatched. CDR3 DNA sequence: TGCGCCAGCAAGGAGATGGCGGGAGGATCCTACGAGCAGTACTTC. This encodes CASKEMAGGSYEQYF.

The V gene is TRBV19, the J gene TRBJ2-6, with D possibly being TRBD1 (6 bases). V was pared by 1 base and J by 1 base, with 17 bases between. The CDR3 is 19 amino acids. Looked up from germline, CDR1 is LNHDA and CDR2 is SQIVND (reference sequence). The CDR3 bases are TGTGCCAGTAGTATAGCCCTGACAGGTTTGACTTCTGGGGCCAACGTCCTGACTTTC. It is translated as CASSIALTGLTSGANVLTF.

This chain joins TRBV19 and TRBJ1-1, with 7 bases that match TRBD1. The CDR3 has 13 amino acids. Germline CDR1 is LNHDA and CDR2 is SQIVND (reference sequence). The ends lost 3 bases at V and 10 bases at J; junction bases unmatched: 8. The CDR3 DNA follows: TGTGCCAGTAGTATGACACAGGGGCGGGGAGCTTTCTTT. As protein: CASSMTQGRGAFF. Complete variable domain (other parts from reference TRBV19 and TRBJ1-1): DGGITQSPKYLFRKEGQNVTLSCEQNLNHDAMYWYRQDPGQGLRLIYYSQIVNDFQKGDIAEGYSVSREKKESFPLTVTSAQKNPTAFYLCASSMTQGRGAFFGQGTRLTVV.

This rearrangement joins TRBV4-1 to TRBJ2-1, with a weak D call TRBD1 (6 bases). The CDR3 covers 15 residues. V was clipped by 1 base and J by 6 bases, with 13 bases between them. Per germline, CDR1 MGHRA and CDR2 YSYEKL. The DNA for the CDR3 is TGCGCCAGCAGCCAAGTACAGGGTCGGGGCAATGAGCAGTTCTTC. Its translation: CASSQVQGRGNEQFF.

This clone was found a few times. The V gene is TRBV5-8, the J gene TRBJ2-7, with 9 bases matching TRBD1. This CDR3 has 18 amino acids. After removal of 3 bases from V and 2 bases from J, the junction contained 15 bases not matched to a gene. Germline assignment: CDR1 SGHTS and CDR2 YDEGEE. This CDR3 is CASSSGMFPGQGTYEQYF. The CDR3 DNA reads TGTGCCAGCAGCTCGGGCATGTTTCCGGGACAGGGAACCTACGAGCAGTACTTC.

This chain connects TRBV7-2 to TRBJ2-3, with TRBD2 matching 15 bases. This CDR3 is 17 amino acids long. Germline assignment: CDR1 SGHTA and CDR2 FQGNSA. V lost 5 bases, J lost 4 bases, and 7 bases stayed unmatched. In nucleotides, the CDR3 is TGTGCCAGCAGCCTTGGACTAGCGGGAGGGCCCGCAGATACGCAGTATTTT. This sequence encodes CASSLGLAGGPADTQYF.

The DNA of the CDR3 is TGTGCCAGCAGACCACAGGGCGTTGAGCAGTTCTTC. Translation: CASRPQGVEQFF. This chain connects TRBV2 to TRBJ2-1; TRBD1 might be the D (6 bases). The V end was cut by 6 bases, the J end by 9 bases, with 12 bases between. CDR1 is SNHLY, CDR2 FYNNEI, per germline. The CDR3 is 12 amino acids.

This clone has just one count. The chain has TRBV6-1 and TRBJ1-2, with 7 positions matching TRBD1. J gave up 2 bases and V 3 bases, and 0 bases lay outside the gene matches. The CDR3 loop spans 13 amino acids. Germline V gene data show CDR1 as MNHNS and CDR2 as SASEGT. CDR3 bases: TGTGCCAGCAGTGAGACAGGGAACTATGGCTACACCTTC. Translated, it gives CASSETGNYGYTF.

This chain uses TRBV27 with TRBJ2-1, with 7 bases identical to TRBD2. From germline, CDR1 is MNHEY and CDR2 SMNVEV (reference sequence). The CDR3 has 15 residues. V lost 5 bases to trimming and J lost 5 bases; unmatched junction nucleotides: 9. The CDR3 loop reads CASSPSGGWDNEQFF. The CDR3, as DNA: TGTGCCAGCAGTCCCTCGGGGGGATGGGACAATGAGCAGTTCTTC.

The chain recombines TRBV7-9 with TRBJ2-1, with 10 bases identical to TRBD2. The CDR3 covers 16 residues. Germline assignment: CDR1 SEHNR and CDR2 FQNEAQ (reference sequence). V dropped 10 bases and J dropped 0; count of bases not matched to a gene: 9. DNA of the CDR3: TGTGCCACCCGAGCGGGGGGGCGGGCCTCCTACAATGAGCAGTTCTTC. Protein sequence: CATRAGGRASYNEQFF.

J is TRBJ1-1 and V is TRBV11-3; D not resolved. Looked up from germline, CDR1 is SGHNT and CDR2 is YENEEA. This CDR3 has 14 residues. V lost 3 bases and J 1 base, leaving 9 bases between the germline ends. The CDR3 sequence: CASSLGGKNTEAFF. DNA for the CDR3: TGTGCCAGCAGCTTGGGCGGGAAGAACACTGAAGCTTTCTTT.

V gene TRBV2 combines with J gene TRBJ1-5; maybe TRBD1 (5 bases). CDR3 length equals 15 residues. The germline V gene has CDR1 SNHLY and CDR2 FYNNEI. V lost 2 bases to trimming and J lost 7 bases, with 15 bases between them. The CDR3 DNA reads as TGTGCCAGCAGTGAAATGGGGCAGAGAGGCCAGCCCCAGCATTTT. It encodes CASSEMGQRGQPQHF.

The J gene is TRBJ1-2, the V gene TRBV3-1 (or the pseudogene TRBV3-2); D not resolved. V was pared by 0 bases and J by 4 bases, with 12 bases between. This CDR3 spans 15 amino acids. CDR1 is LGHDT, CDR2 YNNKEL, per germline (reference sequence). This CDR3 is CASSQDEGLLYGYTF. The CDR3 nucleotides read TGTGCCAGCAGCCAAGATGAGGGCCTGCTCTATGGCTACACCTTC.

J is TRBJ1-2 and V is TRBV20-1; TRBD1 matches 7 bases. This CDR3 has 10 residues. CDR1 is DFQATT, CDR2 SNEGSKA, per germline (reference sequence). J gave up 8 bases and V 5 bases, and 2 bases lay outside the gene matches. The CDR3 here is CSAQGEGYTF. CDR3 nucleotides: TGCAGTGCTCAGGGGGAGGGCTACACCTTC.

The V call is TRBV30, the J call TRBJ1-2; D unclear. This CDR3 comprises 11 residues. V was clipped by 2 bases and J by 4 bases, with 5 bases between them. The V gene's germline CDR1 is GTSNPN and CDR2 SVGIG (reference sequence). CDR3 sequence reads: CAWSPGYGYTF. In DNA, the CDR3 is TGTGCCTGGAGTCCAGGCTATGGCTACACCTTC.

The J gene is TRBJ1-6, the V gene TRBV6-2 or TRBV6-3; 7 nucleotides line up with TRBD1. CDR1 and CDR2 from the germline V gene are MNHEY and SVGEGT. V trimming: 2 bases; J trimming: 6 bases; junction bases outside the gene matches: 7. The CDR3 is 16 residues long. The CDR3 region has the DNA TGTGCCAGCAGTTACCCCAGGGCAGGGGGTAATTCACCCCTCCACTTT. Its protein is CASSYPRAGGNSPLHF.

This chain joins TRBV19 and TRBJ2-1, with 10 nucleotides matching TRBD2. V lost 4 bases, J lost 7 bases, and 7 bases stayed unmatched. The CDR3 totals 15 residues. The germline gives CDR1 LNHDA, CDR2 SQIVND (reference sequence). CDR3 nucleotide sequence: TGTGCCAGTAGTAGGACTAGCGGAGGGGGGAATGAGCAGTTCTTC. It translates to CASSRTSGGGNEQFF.

J is TRBJ2-2 and V is TRBV9, with 14 bases fitting TRBD2. CDR3 length: 20 residues. Germline lookup yields CDR1 SGDLS and CDR2 YYNGEE. J gave up 6 bases and V 3 bases, and 16 bases lay outside the gene matches. The CDR3 region is CASSDPRLAGGPNYAGELFF. The CDR3 DNA follows: TGTGCCAGCAGCGACCCCAGACTAGCGGGAGGGCCGAACTACGCCGGGGAGCTGTTTTTT.

The chain employs TRBV6-5 and TRBJ1-4; tentative D call: TRBD1 (5 bases). V was pared by 5 bases and J by 8 bases, with 12 bases between. Germline CDR1 MNHEY, CDR2 SVGAGI. The CDR3 is 13 residues long. The CDR3 is CASSKGLREKLFF. In DNA form, the CDR3 reads TGTGCCAGCAGTAAGGGGTTAAGGGAAAAACTGTTTTTT.

This chain links TRBV12-5 with TRBJ2-2, with D hard to call. V lost 3 bases to trimming and J lost 1 base, with 9 bases between them. Germline CDR1 reads LGHNT; CDR2 reads FRNRAP. The CDR3 has 15 residues. The CDR3 sequence is CASGLWPLNTGELFF. The CDR3 DNA sequence: TGTGCTAGTGGTTTATGGCCGCTGAACACCGGGGAGCTGTTTTTT.

The DNA of the CDR3 is TGTGCCAGTAGCCGACAGGGGCGGGATGAGCAGTTCTTC. Protein: CASSRQGRDEQFF. The V and J genes are TRBV19 and TRBJ2-1; 8 bases map to TRBD1. After removal of 6 bases from V and 8 bases from J, the junction contained 6 bases not matched to a gene. The CDR3 has 13 residues. The germline CDR1 and CDR2 sequences are LNHDA and SQIVND (reference sequence).

This clone was found a few times. The genes are TRBV6-5 and TRBJ1-2; TRBD1 is a possible D gene (5 bases). CDR1 is MNHEY and CDR2 is SVGAGI in the germline V gene. Trimming shortened V by 6 bases and J by 2 bases, and 13 bases separated the two germline ends. CDR3 size: 14 residues. The CDR3 nucleotides are TGTGCCAGCAGCGTTTCCCGGGGGAACTATGGCTACACCTTC. Translation: CASSVSRGNYGYTF.